These T cell receptor beta chains were read from a single sample in a study of metastatic and nonmetastatic thyroid tumors. TCRdb re-processed the PCR reads through MiXCR. Of 13,000 or so clones in the sample, approximately 30% were seen once. Sequencing used tumor tissue. These receptors originate from a male donor with papillary thyroid cancer or a benign thyroid nodule (not recorded which). Some clones in this sample may be carry-over from other donors' samples. Both conserved end residues are part of each CDR3. D genes are given only for firm matches. Some rows have no size entry. The others give once, few or many, or a class for an expanded clone.

size | J | length | V | D | DNA | CDR3
- | TRBJ2-5 | 16 | TRBV4-2 | TRBD1 | TGTGCCAGCAGCCAACCCACGGACAGGGCGACGGAGACCCAGTACTTC | CASSQPTDRATETQYF
many | TRBJ2-1 | 16 | TRBV27 | TRBD2 | TGTGCCAGCAAGACCTCCGGGACTAGCGGGTACAATGAGCAGTTCTTC | CASKTSGTSGYNEQFF
- | TRBJ2-1 | 17 | TRBV5-1 | - | TGCGCCAGCAGCCCCCTCCCGGGAGCGGGCGATAACAATGAGCAGTTCTTC | CASSPLPGAGDNNEQFF
- | TRBJ2-2 | 17 | TRBV11-1 | - | TGTGCCAGCAGCCCGCTCTTGGACGTGAGGCCACCCGGGGAGCTGTTTTTT | CASSPLLDVRPPGELFF
- | TRBJ2-7 | 15 | TRBV2 | - | TGTGCCAGCAGTGAAGGCGGACTCAGCTCCTACGAGCAGTACTTC | CASSEGGLSSYEQYF
few | TRBJ2-7 | 12 | TRBV6-1 | TRBD1 | TGTGCCAGTACCAGACAGGGGCCCGAGCAGTACTTC | CASTRQGPEQYF
- | TRBJ2-1 | 15 | TRBV10-3 | - | TGTGCCATCAGTGAGTCGTGGGGGGCCTACAATGAGCAGTTCTTC | CAISESWGAYNEQFF
few | TRBJ2-1 | 10 | TRBV27 | - | TGTGCCAGCCCTCGGGACTCCCCACTATTC | CASPRDSPLF
few | TRBJ2-1 | 12 | TRBV24-1 | - | TGTGCCACCAGTGGCGGGGTCAATGAGCAGTTCTTC | CATSGGVNEQFF
few | TRBJ2-5 | 16 | TRBV12-3/TRBV12-4 | - | TGTGCCAGCAGTTCCTCCCAGGGGGGGGTAGGGGAGACCCAGTACTTC | CASSSSQGGVGETQYF
medium-sized | TRBJ1-5 | 15 | TRBV19 | - | TGTGCCAGTAGTATACTTTCAGGAATCGGTCAGCCCCAGCATTTT | CASSILSGIGQPQHF
- | TRBJ2-1 | 15 | TRBV20-1 | TRBD2 | TGCAGTGCTCCTGAGCGGGAGGGCCATATTAATGAGCAGTTCTTC | CSAPEREGHINEQFF
- | TRBJ1-2 | 12 | TRBV20-1 | - | TGCAGTGCTGCAAATATTAACTATGGCTACACCTTC | CSAANINYGYTF
few | TRBJ1-6 | 15 | TRBV6-1 | TRBD1 | TGTGCCAGCAGTGAGGAAACAGGGGGCAGTTCACCCCTCCACTTT | CASSEETGGSSPLHF
- | TRBJ2-2 | 14 | TRBV20-1 | TRBD2 | TGCAGTGCTAGAGGGAGCGGGAACGCCGGGGAGCTGTTTTTT | CSARGSGNAGELFF
few | TRBJ1-2 | 15 | TRBV6-2/TRBV6-3 | TRBD1 | TGTGCCAGCAGGCGGGGACAGGGGGAACTCTATGGCTACACCTTC | CASRRGQGELYGYTF
- | TRBJ2-1 | 14 | TRBV20-1 | - | TGCAGTGCTAGATGGACGGAGGGGCACAATGAGCAGTTCTTC | CSARWTEGHNEQFF
- | TRBJ2-1 | 20 | TRBV24-1 | TRBD2 | TGTGCCACCAGTGATATTCCGGGACTAGCGGGTGTAGACGCCTACAATGAGCAGTTCTTC | CATSDIPGLAGVDAYNEQFF
few | TRBJ1-2 | 14 | TRBV24-1 | TRBD1 | TGTGCCACCAGTGATATGACAGGGGACTATGGCTACACCTTC | CATSDMTGDYGYTF
few | TRBJ2-1 | 13 | TRBV9 | - | TGTGCCAGCAGCGTAGGTGCTGTCAATGAGCAGTTCTTC | CASSVGAVNEQFF
- | TRBJ2-7 | 15 | TRBV10-1 | TRBD1 | TGCGCCAGCAGTGAGTCTTTGGACAGGGCTTACGAGCAGTACTTC | CASSESLDRAYEQYF
- | TRBJ2-7 | 15 | TRBV5-8 | TRBD1 | TGTGCCAGCAGCTTATCCGGGACAGGTCGCGACGAGCAGTACTTC | CASSLSGTGRDEQYF
medium-sized | TRBJ2-1 | 16 | TRBV7-9 | - | TGTGCCAGCAGCTTAGCGAGGGGGGGATTCTACAATGAGCAGTTCTTC | CASSLARGGFYNEQFF
few | TRBJ2-1 | 15 | TRBV2 | TRBD2 | TGTGCCAGCAGTGGGGAGCGGGAGGGATCCAATGAGCAGTTCTTC | CASSGEREGSNEQFF
- | TRBJ1-1 | 16 | TRBV6-2/TRBV6-3 | - | TGTGCCAGCAGTTACAGCGTGCTTTTGGTTTCGACTGAAGCTTTCTTT | CASSYSVLLVSTEAFF
medium-sized | TRBJ1-2 | 18 | TRBV11-2 | TRBD1 | TGTGCCAGCAGCCTCAACGTTATGGGACAGGGGTCGAGCTATGGCTACACCTTC | CASSLNVMGQGSSYGYTF
- | TRBJ2-1 | 16 | TRBV24-1 | - | TGTGCCACCAGTGATTTCCGGGAGTCTGGGTACAATGAGCAGTTCTTC | CATSDFRESGYNEQFF
- | TRBJ2-1 | 16 | TRBV5-1 | - | TGCGCCAGCAGCTTGGGGGCCCTAGGGATCCCGAATGAGCAGTTCTTC | CASSLGALGIPNEQFF